Listed below are T cell receptor beta chains from one sample, sequenced in a study. TCRdb passed the 5' RACE reads through MiXCR, listing each CDR3 protein once. The sample lists nearly 55,000 distinct CDR3 sequences, about 25% occurring once. Sequenced: tumor-infiltrating naive CD4+ T cells sorted from the breast tumor. The receptors were gathered from a female donor with breast cancer. The conserved cysteine and the conserved F or W are not part of the CDR3 here. The order of the fields is V gene, J gene, CDR3 protein.

V gene: TRBV12-3/TRBV12-4; J gene: TRBJ2-7; CDR3 protein: ASSTPGTGRYEQY
V gene: TRBV7-6; J gene: TRBJ2-1; CDR3 protein: ASSDPKRDSYNEQF
V gene: TRBV7-9; J gene: TRBJ2-7; CDR3 protein: ASSLASRGYEQY
V gene: TRBV5-1; J gene: TRBJ2-3; CDR3 protein: ASSRGQGAGDTQY
V gene: TRBV4-1; J gene: TRBJ2-5; CDR3 protein: ASSIRILETQY
V gene: TRBV7-3; J gene: TRBJ2-1; CDR3 protein: ASSYSGRADNEQF
V gene: TRBV11-2; J gene: TRBJ2-2; CDR3 protein: ASSPLAGYAVELF
V gene: TRBV5-1; J gene: TRBJ2-7; CDR3 protein: ASRRTGAYEQY
V gene: TRBV2; J gene: TRBJ1-4; CDR3 protein: ASSNDRFNEKLF
V gene: TRBV5-6; J gene: TRBJ2-1; CDR3 protein: ASSLAGEYNEQF
V gene: TRBV7-2; J gene: TRBJ2-7; CDR3 protein: ASSSSGNSLEQY
V gene: TRBV7-8; J gene: TRBJ1-1; CDR3 protein: ASSLAQDLEAF
V gene: TRBV7-2; J gene: TRBJ1-1; CDR3 protein: ASSPQEGTRNTEAF
V gene: TRBV9; J gene: TRBJ1-2; CDR3 protein: ASSPQGLSGYT
V gene: TRBV18; J gene: TRBJ2-1; CDR3 protein: ASSISIDNEQF
V gene: TRBV5-1; J gene: TRBJ2-5; CDR3 protein: ASSLGAGPQETQY
V gene: TRBV6-5; J gene: TRBJ1-2; CDR3 protein: ASSYGVTNYGYT
V gene: TRBV7-2; J gene: TRBJ2-3; CDR3 protein: ASSPQYYNTDTQY
V gene: TRBV4-3; J gene: TRBJ2-1; CDR3 protein: ASSQEEGRQTPQF
V gene: TRBV3-1; J gene: TRBJ1-2; CDR3 protein: ASSQAVSGGYYGYT
V gene: TRBV5-1; J gene: TRBJ2-7; CDR3 protein: ASSLEIRTDEQY
V gene: TRBV20-1; J gene: TRBJ1-2; CDR3 protein: SATPGQRSGYT
V gene: TRBV7-2; J gene: TRBJ1-2; CDR3 protein: ASSQRGSNYGYT
V gene: TRBV18; J gene: TRBJ1-3; CDR3 protein: ASSPQGYGNTIY
V gene: TRBV20-1; J gene: TRBJ2-7; CDR3 protein: SARQGQGVNEQY
V gene: TRBV5-1; J gene: TRBJ2-1; CDR3 protein: ASSSGTRGYNEQF
V gene: TRBV7-2; J gene: TRBJ1-5; CDR3 protein: ASSLDTGRFQPQH
V gene: TRBV5-1; J gene: TRBJ2-1; CDR3 protein: ASSLPMTSGSGNEQF
V gene: TRBV7-3; J gene: TRBJ2-7; CDR3 protein: ASSVNSGDDEQY
V gene: TRBV2; J gene: TRBJ2-7; CDR3 protein: ASSLESSYEQY
V gene: TRBV5-6; J gene: TRBJ2-3; CDR3 protein: ASSLAWDSASTDTQY
V gene: TRBV27; J gene: TRBJ2-5; CDR3 protein: ASRELNQGTQY
V gene: TRBV20-1; J gene: TRBJ2-5; CDR3 protein: SAEDSAGETQY
V gene: TRBV5-1; J gene: TRBJ2-1; CDR3 protein: ASSPGTENEQF
V gene: TRBV10-3; J gene: TRBJ2-3; CDR3 protein: AIRTTSGASTDTQY
V gene: TRBV7-9; J gene: TRBJ2-3; CDR3 protein: ASSPTRDTQY
V gene: TRBV28; J gene: TRBJ1-4; CDR3 protein: ASMGVTNEKLF
V gene: TRBV28; J gene: TRBJ2-7; CDR3 protein: ASRGQGSYEQY
V gene: TRBV4-3; J gene: TRBJ2-1; CDR3 protein: ASSQSERGNNEQF